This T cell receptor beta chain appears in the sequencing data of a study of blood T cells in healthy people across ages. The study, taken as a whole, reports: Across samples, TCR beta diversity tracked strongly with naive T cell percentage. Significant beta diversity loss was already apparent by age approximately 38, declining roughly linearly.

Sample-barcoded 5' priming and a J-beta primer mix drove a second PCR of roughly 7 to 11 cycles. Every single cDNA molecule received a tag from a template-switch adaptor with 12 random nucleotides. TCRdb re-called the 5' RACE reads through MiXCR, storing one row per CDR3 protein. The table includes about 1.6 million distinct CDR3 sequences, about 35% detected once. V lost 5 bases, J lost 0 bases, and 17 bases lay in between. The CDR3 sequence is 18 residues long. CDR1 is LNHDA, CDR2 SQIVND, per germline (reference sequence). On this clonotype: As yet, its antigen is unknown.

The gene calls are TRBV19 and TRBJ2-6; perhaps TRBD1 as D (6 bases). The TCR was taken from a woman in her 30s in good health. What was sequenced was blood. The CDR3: CASSPLQGMNSGANVLTF. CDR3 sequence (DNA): TGTGCCAGTAGTCCCCTCCAGGGGATGAACTCTGGGGCCAACGTCCTGACTTTC.